The 12 T cell receptor beta chains reported below all come from one sample, sequenced in a study of PD-1 blockade in mismatch repair-deficient tumors. Repertoires were generated with immunoSEQ multiplex PCR, while TCRdb's copy carries only in-frame clones and drops some. Here the sample spans approximately 9,700 clones, around 85% being singletons. Time point here: approximately 11-day in vitro stimulation with candidate neoantigen peptide 2. No antigens are known for them. The sequences come from cells cultured in vitro, collected from a patient treated with pembrolizumab. These receptors were obtained from an adult with mismatch repair-deficient cancer.

The J gene is TRBJ1-3, the V gene TRBV28; no clear D. This CDR3 has 15 residues. Trimming took off 5 bases at V and 0 bases at J, with 11 bases between the two ends. The germline V gene encodes CDR1 MDHEN and CDR2 SYDVKM. The CDR3 nucleotides read TGTGCCAGCAGTCTAGGCAGGACCTCTGGAAACACCATATATTTT. Residues: CASSLGRTSGNTIYF.

The chain combines TRBV27 with TRBJ1-5; 8 bases are a match to TRBD1. The V segment lost 0 bases and the J segment 2 bases; nucleotides outside the gene matches: 3. The CDR3 length is 16 residues. Germline V lookup: CDR1 MNHEY, CDR2 SMNVEV (reference sequence). The CDR3 nucleotides are TGTGCCAGCAGTTTATCGACAGGGGCGGGCAATCAGCCCCAGCATTTT. This sequence encodes CASSLSTGAGNQPQHF.

The chain uses TRBV5-4 and TRBJ2-3; TRBD2 aligns across 8 bases. This CDR3 is built from 14 residues. V lost 3 bases and J lost 4; bases outside the gene matches: 4. CDR1 is SGHNT, CDR2 YYREEE, per germline (reference sequence). CDR3: CASSSSGSSDTQYF. CDR3 in DNA: TGTGCCAGCAGCTCAAGCGGGAGCTCAGATACGCAGTATTTT.

The rearrangement links TRBV29-1 to TRBJ2-5; D is uncertain. The CDR3 has 11 amino acids. The V and J ends lost 8 bases and 4 bases respectively, with 11 bases between them. CDR1 SQVTM and CDR2 ANQGSEA come from the germline V gene. This chain's CDR3 is CSIRWGETQYF. The CDR3 nucleotides are TGCAGCATCCGGTGGGGAGAGACCCAGTACTTC.

The genes are TRBV28 and TRBJ1-4; D is unresolved. The germline V gene has CDR1 MDHEN and CDR2 SYDVKM. The CDR3 contains 12 residues. Trimming left V 4 bases short and J 5 bases short, with 5 bases between. The CDR3 here is CASSSLNEKLFF. CDR3 nucleotide sequence: TGTGCCAGCAGTTCACTCAATGAAAAACTGTTTTTT.

This sequence joins TRBV7-2 and TRBJ2-7; D remains unclear. CDR3 size: 11 residues. Between the trimmed V and J ends, which lost 2 bases and 4 bases, there was a span of 3 bases. The germline CDR1 and CDR2 sequences are SGHTA and FQGNSA. The CDR3 region is CASSLTYEQYF. The CDR3 DNA is TGTGCCAGCAGCTTAACTTACGAGCAGTACTTC.

The V call is TRBV30, the J call TRBJ1-3, with D maybe TRBD1 (5 bases). The V end was cut by 3 bases, the J end by 0 bases, with 9 bases between. Germline values: CDR1 GTSNPN, CDR2 SVGIG (reference sequence). This CDR3 comprises 14 residues. The CDR3 spells CAWRQASSGNTIYF. For the CDR3, the DNA is TGTGCCTGGAGACAGGCTTCCTCTGGAAACACCATATATTTT.

The V call is TRBV14, the J call TRBJ1-2, with a tentative D call TRBD1 (5 bases). Germline loops: CDR1 SGHDN, CDR2 FVKESK. This CDR3 contains 13 residues. V was clipped by 3 bases and J by 8 bases, with 13 bases between them. The CDR3 loop reads CASSHAGVFGYTF. DNA of the CDR3: TGTGCCAGCAGCCATGCGGGGGTCTTCGGCTACACCTTC.

This CDR3 reads CASSTHGVGETQYF. DNA for the CDR3: TGTGCCAGCAGTACCCACGGCGTAGGAGAGACCCAGTACTTC. The chain has TRBV6-6 and TRBJ2-5, with unresolved D. The V gene lost 5 bases and the J gene lost 4 bases, with 14 bases spanning the gap. The CDR3 has 14 residues. Germline values: CDR1 MNHNY, CDR2 SVGAGI (reference sequence).

The chain employs TRBV18 and TRBJ2-7; maybe TRBD1 (6 bases). V was pared by 3 bases and J by 0 bases, with 12 bases between. CDR3 length equals 15 residues. Per the germline V gene, CDR1 is KGHSH and CDR2 is LQKENI. This CDR3 reads CASSPSRDTSYEQYF. CDR3 bases: TGTGCCAGCTCACCGAGCCGGGACACCTCCTACGAGCAGTACTTC.

This chain links TRBV5-1 with TRBJ2-7, with TRBD2 matching 7 bases. Germline-derived CDR1 and CDR2 are SGHRS and YFSETQ. With V trimmed by 4 bases and J by 5 bases, 9 bases remained unmatched. The CDR3 sequence is 14 residues long. This CDR3 reads CASSPVGGGDEQYF. The CDR3 nucleotides are TGCGCCAGCAGCCCCGTTGGGGGAGGGGACGAGCAGTACTTC.

In its sample, this clone was seen once. The junction differs from germline at one of its ends, possibly a read error. The chain is built from TRBV4-1 and TRBJ2-1; no firm D call. The germline CDR1 and CDR2 sequences are MGHRA and YSYEKL. The CDR3 is made up of 12 amino acids. The CDR3 region is CASSHLSTRSIF. The CDR3 DNA reads as TGCGCCAGCAGCCACTTATCTACCCGGTCAATCTTC.